The 20 T cell receptor beta chains listed next were all sequenced from one sample in a study of T cells in Graves' hyperthyroidism and ophthalmopathy (dated by TCRdb to about 2019). The library was built by means of multiplex PCR. Data came from an Illumina HiSeq 2000. Amplification of TCR beta CDR3 regions was carried out from RNA transcripts. A first-round RT-PCR of the TCR CDR3 used the HTBI primer set with the Qiagen OneStep RT-PCR kit. The public reads were quality trimmed at Q25 with fastp and then assembled into clones with MiXCR by TCRdb, keeping productive beta chains. One record per CDR3 amino acid sequence lists the most common genes and DNA. Recorded for this sample are fewer than 750,000 distinct CDR3 sequences; approximately 15% of them occurred a single time. Around 4.5% of the sample lies in the top ten. Sequenced sample: blood. The receptors shown here come from a middle-aged woman with Graves' ophthalmopathy.

This clonotype was detected many times. V gene TRBV28 combines with J gene TRBJ2-7; 11 bases match TRBD2. Germline CDR1 MDHEN, CDR2 SYDVKM. J lost 1 base, V lost 7 bases, and 15 bases had no gene match. This CDR3 has 18 amino acids. CDR3 sequence: CASTTFWVGTSGSYEQYF. The CDR3 DNA reads as TGTGCCAGCACTACCTTTTGGGTGGGGACTAGCGGTTCCTACGAGCAGTACTTC.

The chain carries TRBV29-1 and TRBJ2-2; 8 nucleotides match TRBD1. The CDR3 is 15 amino acids. Germline-derived CDR1 and CDR2 are SQVTM and ANQGSEA. The J segment lost 5 bases and the V segment lost 5 bases, leaving 10 bases of the junction unmatched. In DNA, the CDR3 is TGCAGCGTTCACCTATCAGGGGGCGCGACCGGGGAGCTGTTTTTT. It encodes CSVHLSGGATGELFF.

This clonotype came up many times. This chain joins TRBV7-9 and TRBJ1-1; D not resolved. CDR3 size: 14 residues. The germline V gene encodes CDR1 SEHNR and CDR2 FQNEAQ (reference sequence). The germline V and J ends were trimmed by 0 bases and 5 bases, with 10 bases remaining between them. The CDR3 DNA is TGTGCCAGCAGCTTAGCAGAGAGGCGTACTGAAGCTTTCTTT. Translation: CASSLAERRTEAFF.

This clonotype was seen repeatedly, ten times or more. The chain has TRBV12-3 or TRBV12-4 and TRBJ1-5, with no clear D. There are 13 residues in the CDR3. The V and J ends lost 4 bases and 0 bases respectively, with 4 bases between them. Here the CDR3 DNA reads TGTGCCAGCAGTTACAATAGCAATCAGCCCCAGCATTTT. It encodes CASSYNSNQPQHF.

This clonotype was detected ten times or more. The chain joins TRBV28 to TRBJ2-7; D gene unclear. Germline V lookup: CDR1 MDHEN, CDR2 SYDVKM. V lost 3 bases and J lost 3, with 15 bases in between. The CDR3 extends over 15 amino acids. The CDR3 sequence: CASSFDFGGFYEQYF. DNA for the CDR3: TGTGCCAGCAGTTTCGATTTCGGCGGATTCTACGAGCAGTACTTC.

In this sample, this clonotype turned up many times. The chain joins TRBV2 to TRBJ2-5, with 9 bases identical to TRBD1. Germline loops: CDR1 SNHLY, CDR2 FYNNEI. There are 15 residues in the CDR3. The junction had 9 bases not matched to a gene; V was cut back by 5 bases and J by 5 bases. The CDR3 region has the DNA TGTGCCAGCAGTCGTACAGGGGGCACCAGGGAGACCCAGTACTTC. Protein: CASSRTGGTRETQYF.

This clonotype was observed once. V gene TRBV11-2 combines with J gene TRBJ2-3; D gene ambiguous. The germline CDR1 and CDR2 sequences are SGHAT and FQNNGV. V lost 4 bases, J lost 2 bases, and 7 bases lay in between. The CDR3 is made up of 13 amino acids. CDR3 nucleotides: TGTGCCAGCAGCTATCGTATCACAGATACGCAGTATTTT. It yields the protein CASSYRITDTQYF.

This clonotype was seen repeatedly, ten times or more. V gene TRBV6-5 combines with J gene TRBJ1-2; tentative D call: TRBD1 (5 bases). Deletions cut 0 bases from V and 4 bases from J, with 12 bases between. CDR3 length: 15 amino acids. The V gene's germline CDR1 is MNHEY and CDR2 SVGAGI. The DNA for the CDR3 is TGTGCCAGCAGTTACTCGGCAGGGCCACCCTATGGCTACACCTTC. Protein product: CASSYSAGPPYGYTF.

This clonotype occurred many times. J is TRBJ2-7 and V is TRBV28, with no clear D. Germline CDR1 is MDHEN and CDR2 is SYDVKM. The ends were cut back, 5 bases at V and 2 bases at J, with 13 bases in the middle. This CDR3 is 14 amino acids long. In nucleotides, the CDR3 is TGTGCCAGCAGTACCTCACTAACGACCTACGAGCAGTACTTC. Protein sequence: CASSTSLTTYEQYF. The full variable domain, with the rest looked up from reference TRBV28 and TRBJ2-7, is DVKVTQSSRYLVKRTGEKVFLECVQDMDHENMFWYRQDPGLGLRLIYFSYDVKMKEKGDIPEGYSVSREKKERFSLILESASTNQTSMYLCASSTSLTTYEQYFGPGTRLTVT.

This clonotype was counted ten times or more. The CDR3 spells CASSPRDPSYEQYF. Written as DNA, the CDR3 is TGTGCCAGCAGCCCGCGGGACCCATCCTACGAGCAGTACTTC. The rearrangement uses TRBV6-1 and TRBJ2-7; possible D gene TRBD2, 6 bases. The length of the CDR3 is 14 residues. V was shortened by 6 bases and J by 1 base, with 13 bases between the two germline ends. The germline V gene encodes CDR1 MNHNS and CDR2 SASEGT.

The chain has TRBV5-1 and TRBJ1-1, with 9 nucleotides matching TRBD1. Germline CDR1 reads SGHRS; CDR2 reads YFSETQ. The CDR3 is 15 residues long. The V and J ends lost 7 bases and 0 bases, in that order; junction bases with no gene match: 7. The CDR3 reads CASGPGTGMNTEAFF. The CDR3 DNA sequence: TGCGCCAGCGGACCCGGGACAGGGATGAACACTGAAGCTTTCTTT.

About this clonotype: Given a much more abundant clone one base away, this may be a read error. The gene calls are TRBV6-1 and TRBJ2-4; 8 nucleotides agree with TRBD1. This CDR3 has 16 amino acids. The germline gives CDR1 MNHNS, CDR2 SASEGT. V was clipped by 6 bases and J by 0 bases; unmatched bases: 7. This chain's CDR3 is CASRSGTGPAKNIQYF. CDR3 bases: TGTGCCAGCAGGTCCGGGACAGGACCAGCCAAAAACATTCAGTACTTC.

The table lists this clonotype with many counts. The chain combines TRBV6-1 with TRBJ1-2, with a possible D match to TRBD1 (6 bases). V was shortened by 6 bases and J by 6 bases, with 14 bases between the two germline ends. The CDR3 is made up of 13 amino acids. Germline V gives CDR1 MNHNS, CDR2 SASEGT. DNA for the CDR3: TGTGCCAGCAGCAACCAGGGGAGGCATGGCTACACCTTC. Its translation: CASSNQGRHGYTF.

This chain uses TRBV12-3 or TRBV12-4 with TRBJ2-5, with TRBD2 identical over 7 bases. Unmatched junction bases numbered 17, after V lost 6 bases and J lost 7 bases. The CDR3 has 16 residues. The CDR3: CASRSGTKVGVGTQYF. CDR3 DNA: TGTGCCAGCAGGTCCGGGACTAAGGTTGGCGTGGGGACCCAGTACTTC.

This clonotype was detected a few times. An end of the junction differs from the germline gene, which may be a read error. The chain employs TRBV3-1 and TRBJ2-3, with D possibly matching TRBD1 (7 bases). This CDR3 contains 16 residues. Germline values: CDR1 LGHDT, CDR2 YNNKEL (reference sequence). CDR3 bases: TGTGCCAGCAGCCCCGAAGGGGGGTATTGGACAGGTACGCAGTATTTT. Its protein is CASSPEGGYWTGTQYF.

This clonotype was observed many times. This chain connects TRBV18 to TRBJ2-7; 8 bases map to TRBD1. CDR1 and CDR2 (germline): KGHSH, LQKENI. This CDR3 has 14 amino acids. V lost 1 base, J lost 4 bases, and 3 bases stayed unmatched. CDR3 nucleotide sequence: TGTGCCAGCTCACCACGGGACAGGAATTACGAGCAGTACTTC. It yields the protein CASSPRDRNYEQYF.

The CDR3 sequence is CSAREGWSKGSSTDTQYF. Here the CDR3 DNA reads TGCAGTGCTAGGGAGGGATGGTCTAAGGGGAGTAGCACAGATACGCAGTATTTT. This chain uses TRBV20-1 with TRBJ2-3; tentatively, D is TRBD2 (6 bases). Per germline, CDR1 DFQATT and CDR2 SNEGSKA (reference sequence). Trimming removed 3 bases at V and 0 bases at J, with 22 bases between. CDR3 size: 18 residues.

The J gene is TRBJ2-7, the V gene TRBV6-2 or TRBV6-3; possible D gene TRBD1, 6 bases. Trimming removed 6 bases from V and 0 bases from J, with 24 bases in between. Germline CDR1 and CDR2: MNHEY and SVGEGT. CDR3 length: 18 amino acids. The CDR3 sequence: CASSYALPTGKSSYEQYF. The CDR3 nucleotides read TGTGCCAGCAGCTACGCGCTCCCTACAGGGAAAAGCTCCTACGAGCAGTACTTC.

This clonotype was found many times. The rearrangement uses TRBV30 and TRBJ1-2; no firm D call. Germline V gene data show CDR1 as GTSNPN and CDR2 as SVGIG (reference sequence). With 5 bases removed from V and 6 bases from J, the gap between germline ends came to 10 bases. This CDR3 contains 11 residues. The CDR3 is CAWWRADGYTF. CDR3 bases: TGTGCCTGGTGGAGAGCCGATGGCTACACCTTC. Full variable domain (remainder filled in from reference TRBV30 and TRBJ1-2): SQTIHQWPATLVQPVGSPLSLECTVEGTSNPNLYWYRQAAGRGLQLLFYSVGIGQISSEVPQNLSASRPQDRQFILSSKKLLLSDSGFYLCAWWRADGYTFGSGTRLTVV.

There are many counts of this clonotype. The chain recombines TRBV29-1 with TRBJ1-1; D not resolved. Per the germline V gene, CDR1 is SQVTM and CDR2 is ANQGSEA. Deletions cut 5 bases from V and 0 bases from J, with 13 bases between. This CDR3 region has 14 residues. This chain's CDR3 is CSVRRSTMNTEAFF. The CDR3 DNA reads as TGCAGCGTTAGAAGATCAACCATGAACACTGAAGCTTTCTTT.